This entry concerns a single TCR beta chain. Its antigen is currently unknown. This sample is drawn from a study of cytomegalovirus exposure and HLA in healthy donors. Study-level findings and limits: The authors enumerated 180 or so TCR beta chains as linked to cytomegalovirus.

Sequenced by immunoSEQ multiplex PCR; TCRdb stores in-frame clones only, minus some. The sample has about 240,000 clones, more than 75% seen once; the top ten hold 2.6%. The junction had 7 bases not matched to a gene; V was cut back by 5 bases and J by 2 bases. Germline CDR1 SGHNT, CDR2 YYREEE (reference sequence). The CDR3 has 15 amino acids. The donors were part of the validation cohort, which consisted of roughly 120 subjects and was separate from the first cohort of around 620 subjects. The clonotype was recovered from a man between 18 and 35 years old in good health and CMV-seronegative. The V and J genes are TRBV5-4 and TRBJ2-7, with 10 bases that match TRBD1. Material for sequencing was PBMCs. The CDR3 spells CASREGQGNPYEQYF. The CDR3, as DNA: TGTGCCAGCAGGGAGGGACAGGGGAATCCCTACGAGCAGTACTTC.